This T cell receptor beta chain was captured in a study of tissue T cells after allogeneic stem cell transplantation. Survey-depth TCRbeta CDR3 sequencing reported V/J genes and productive frequencies. Sequencing used immunoSEQ multiplex PCR; TCRdb keeps in-frame clones, though not all of them. The data hold under 8,500 clones, with 50% observed a single time. The study, taken as a whole, reports: Shared clones across patients were few; motif clustering revealed tissue-specific shared signatures. Only a limited share of tissue TCRs appeared in blood or spleen.

Time point described: mouse harvest day 7 after allogeneic transplant. Each mouse received 10^7 T-cell-depleted marrow cells plus 10^6 splenic CD5+ T cells by tail vein. For this clone: Antigen specificity is unknown. Gene names denote mouse genes. The read ends 1 residue shy of where the CDR3 ends; the end is completed using the germline J gene.

The CDR3 length is 13 residues. From germline, CDR1 is KGHPV and CDR2 FQNQEV (reference sequence). V shed 4 bases and J shed 8 bases, with 9 bases lying between them. This chain uses TRBV26 with TRBJ1-6; the D gene is possibly TRBD1 (6 bases). TRBJ1-6 is known as an ORF, though its function is uncertain. The receptor comes from a female BALB/c mouse given C57BL/6 T cells with graft-versus-host disease after an allogeneic hematopoietic cell transplant. The sample was gut tissue. Incomplete CDR3 DNA: TGTGCCAGCAGTCCGGGACAAGATTCGCCCCTCTAC. Its protein is CASSPGQDSPLY. In full, the CDR3 is CASSPGQDSPLYF.